The following is a TCR beta chain sequence with its context. Its antigen is still unknown. CDR3 length: 14 residues. V lost 4 bases and J lost 11; bases outside the gene matches: 5. CDR1 SGHTA and CDR2 FQGNSA come from the germline V gene. Each CDR3 protein is one row after TCRdb ran MiXCR on the RT-PCR reads. The sample includes 600,000 to 700,000 distinct CDR3 sequences, 11% to 15% of them seen just once. The sample comes from a study of response to subunit inactivated influenza vaccine. Study observations and caveats: T cells newly recruited by each seasonal influenza vaccination are few, the authors suggested.

The chain employs TRBV7-2 and TRBJ2-1; TRBD2 agrees at 13 bases. Source: PBMCs from blood, taken about 14 days before vaccination. The clonotype originates from a man aged 50 or older who received an inactivated influenza vaccine. CDR3 coding DNA: TGTGCCAGCAGCTCGGGACTAGCGGGGCCCAAGCAGTTCTTC. It is translated as CASSSGLAGPKQFF.